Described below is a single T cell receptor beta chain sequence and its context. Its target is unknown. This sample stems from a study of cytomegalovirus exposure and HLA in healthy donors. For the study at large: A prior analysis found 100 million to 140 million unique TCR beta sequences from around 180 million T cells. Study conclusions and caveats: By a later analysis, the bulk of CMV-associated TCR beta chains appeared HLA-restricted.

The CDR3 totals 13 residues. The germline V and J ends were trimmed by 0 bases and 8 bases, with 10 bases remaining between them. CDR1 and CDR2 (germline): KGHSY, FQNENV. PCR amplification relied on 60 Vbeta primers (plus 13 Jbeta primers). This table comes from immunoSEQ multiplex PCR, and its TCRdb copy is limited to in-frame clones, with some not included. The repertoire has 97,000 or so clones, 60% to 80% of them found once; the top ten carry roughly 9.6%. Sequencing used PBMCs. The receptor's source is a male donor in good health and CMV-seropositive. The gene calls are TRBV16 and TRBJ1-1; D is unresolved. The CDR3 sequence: CASSQSYSGEAFF. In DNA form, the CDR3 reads TGTGCCAGCAGCCAATCTTACAGTGGGGAAGCTTTCTTT.